Listed here are 16 T cell receptor beta chains from one sample, sequenced in a study of blood T cell repertoires in COVID-19. Method: immunoSEQ multiplex PCR; TCRdb's copy keeps in-frame clones and lacks some. The sample holds roughly 87,000 clones, around 85% seen once. The specimen was peripheral blood. The source is a woman over 75 with COVID-19, enrolled during active disease.

The chain couples TRBV5-1 to TRBJ2-7; D is uncertain. The CDR3 has 15 residues. The germline V gene has CDR1 SGHRS and CDR2 YFSETQ. V was pared by 0 bases and J by 2 bases, with 12 bases between. The CDR3 loop is CASSLAVSGTYEQYF. CDR3 DNA: TGCGCCAGCAGCTTGGCCGTGTCAGGAACCTACGAGCAGTACTTC.

The chain combines TRBV10-3 with TRBJ1-5, with D unclear. V was shortened by 5 bases and J by 1 base, with 21 bases between the two germline ends. CDR1 is ENHRY, CDR2 SYGVKD, per germline. This CDR3 contains 18 residues. The CDR3 sequence is CAISRAREAPGSNQPQHF. For the CDR3, the DNA is TGTGCCATCAGTAGAGCTCGGGAGGCCCCGGGAAGCAATCAGCCCCAGCATTTT.

The V gene is TRBV14, the J gene TRBJ2-2, with 8 bases identical to TRBD2. This CDR3 has 16 amino acids. The trim removed 1 base at V and 4 bases at J, leaving 5 bases unmatched. Per germline, CDR1 SGHDN and CDR2 FVKESK. The CDR3 DNA is TGTGCCAGCAGCCAAGTCACCGGGGGGGGCACCGGGGAGCTGTTTTTT. Its translation is CASSQVTGGGTGELFF.

V and J are TRBV9 and TRBJ2-7; 9 bases line up with TRBD1. Germline V lookup: CDR1 SGDLS, CDR2 YYNGEE. The CDR3 totals 18 residues. J lost 5 bases, V lost 4 bases, and 19 bases had no gene match. The DNA of the CDR3 is TGTGCCAGCAGCCCCCGGGACAGGGTTTCGGGATTAGGGCACGAGCAGTACTTC. Protein: CASSPRDRVSGLGHEQYF.

This sequence joins TRBV5-4 and TRBJ2-3, with 7 bases matching TRBD1. The CDR3 covers 16 residues. The germline V gene has CDR1 SGHNT and CDR2 YYREEE (reference sequence). The ends lost 5 bases at V and 0 bases at J; junction bases unmatched: 9. The CDR3 loop reads CASRRDRTSSTDTQYF. In DNA form, the CDR3 reads TGTGCCAGCAGGAGGGACAGAACTTCTAGCACAGATACGCAGTATTTT.

The V and J genes are TRBV2 and TRBJ2-1; the D gene is possibly TRBD2 (5 bases). V gave up 6 bases and J gave up 8 bases, with 8 bases separating them. Germline values: CDR1 SNHLY, CDR2 FYNNEI. The length of the CDR3 is 11 residues. CDR3 loop: CASRPRDEQFF. The CDR3, as DNA: TGTGCCAGCAGGCCGAGGGATGAGCAGTTCTTC.

The rearrangement links TRBV6-2 or TRBV6-3 to TRBJ1-5; 7 bases line up with TRBD1. The V gene end was trimmed by 5 bases and the J gene end by 5 bases; junction bases not matched to a gene: 9. This CDR3 contains 15 residues. CDR1 and CDR2 (germline): MNHEY, SVGEGT. The CDR3 DNA reads TGTGCCAGCAGTAACCGGGACAGACGTTATCAGCCCCAGCATTTT. It translates to CASSNRDRRYQPQHF.

The chain is built from TRBV5-1 and TRBJ2-5, with TRBD1 matching over 10 bases. V lost 6 bases and J lost 3; bases outside the gene matches: 8. The CDR3 loop spans 15 amino acids. CDR1 SGHRS and CDR2 YFSETQ come from the germline V gene. The CDR3 DNA reads as TGCGCCAGCACCTATTCCGGGACAGGGGAAGAGACCCAGTACTTC. Its protein is CASTYSGTGEETQYF.

V usage is TRBV6-2 or TRBV6-3 and J usage is TRBJ2-1; 7 bases fit TRBD1. The CDR3 loop spans 18 amino acids. Germline trimming cut 6 bases from V and 0 bases from J; bases unmatched to any gene: 14. Germline V CDR1 and CDR2: MNHEY, SVGEGT. The CDR3 DNA sequence: TGTGCCAGCAGCACTAGACAGGGAACGGGGAGCTCCTACAATGAGCAGTTCTTC. This gives the protein CASSTRQGTGSSYNEQFF.

This clone was observed a handful of times. The gene calls are TRBV29-1 and TRBJ2-3; D is possibly TRBD1 (5 bases). The V gene's germline CDR1 is SQVTM and CDR2 ANQGSEA. The CDR3 is 12 residues long. The V end lost 6 bases, the J end lost 5 bases, and 12 bases lay between the germline ends. CDR3 DNA sequence: TGCAGCGTCGGTGACAGTATAGATACGCAGTATTTT. Its protein product is CSVGDSIDTQYF.

The rearrangement uses TRBV9 and TRBJ2-5; TRBD2 matches at 11 bases. This CDR3 comprises 16 residues. V lost 2 bases and J lost 4; bases outside the gene matches: 7. From germline, CDR1 is SGDLS and CDR2 YYNGEE. CDR3 region: CASSVQTSGVGETQYF. The DNA for the CDR3 is TGTGCCAGCAGCGTTCAGACTAGCGGGGTGGGAGAGACCCAGTACTTC.

This chain links TRBV12-3 or TRBV12-4 with TRBJ1-4, with 10 bases lining up with TRBD1. The CDR3 runs 13 residues. The J segment lost 16 bases and the V segment lost 1 base, leaving 6 bases of the junction unmatched. The CDR3 bases are TGTGCCAGCAGTTTAGATGAGGACAGGGGGAGGTTTTTT. It yields the protein CASSLDEDRGRFF.

The chain couples TRBV11-2 to TRBJ1-2; TRBD1 might be the D (5 bases). V gave up 3 bases and J gave up 1 base, with 9 bases separating them. CDR1 and CDR2 (germline): SGHAT, FQNNGV. The CDR3 is 14 residues long. This CDR3 is CASSFSGGNYGYTF. The CDR3 nucleotides read TGTGCCAGCAGCTTCAGCGGGGGTAACTATGGCTACACCTTC.

This rearrangement joins TRBV9 to TRBJ1-2, with TRBD1 as a possible D gene (6 bases). The V end lost 4 bases, the J end lost 4 bases, and 20 bases lay between the germline ends. Germline CDR1 reads SGDLS; CDR2 reads YYNGEE. The CDR3 spans 16 residues. The CDR3 coding sequence is TGTGCCAGCAGCCAAGGCTGGGGGACATCTCCCTATGGCTACACCTTC. It codes for CASSQGWGTSPYGYTF.

The rearrangement links TRBV2 to TRBJ1-2; D unresolved. Trimming removed 3 bases at V and 2 bases at J, with 7 bases between. Germline CDR1 SNHLY, CDR2 FYNNEI. CDR3 length: 13 amino acids. The CDR3 spells CASSDPGNYGYTF. CDR3 coding DNA: TGTGCCAGCAGTGACCCGGGAAACTATGGCTACACCTTC.

This CDR3 reads CASSGTGTGGFWSYNSPLHF. The CDR3 region has the DNA TGTGCCAGCAGTGGAACCGGGACAGGGGGCTTCTGGTCCTATAATTCACCCCTCCACTTT. The chain recombines TRBV6-2 or TRBV6-3 with TRBJ1-6; 12 bases align to TRBD1. The CDR3 extends over 20 amino acids. After removal of 5 bases from V and 1 base from J, the junction contained 12 bases not matched to a gene. Germline CDR1 and CDR2: MNHEY and SVGEGT.